A selection of T cell receptor beta chains follows, all from one sample in a study of human T cells and chemical hapten exposure. MiXCR, applied by TCRdb to the RACE reads, yields one record per CDR3 protein. Of over 70,000 distinct CDR3 sequences listed, approximately 11% are singletons. Sequences were derived from whole blood, sampled in connection with sensitization to the hapten diphenylcyclopropenone (DPC). The receptors come from a young woman with alopecia areata. Some clones in this sample may be carry-over from other donors' samples. CDR3s include the opening cysteine and the closing phenylalanine or tryptophan. A D gene is named only where the DNA matches it firmly. The size entry is marked missing in some rows and otherwise reads once, few, many or a size class.

TRBJ2-4,TRBV10-1,TRBD1,NA,15,CASSESGTGKNIQYF,TGCGCCAGCAGTGAGTCCGGGACAGGGAAAAACATTCAGTACTTC
TRBJ2-3,TRBV11-2,NA,many,12,CASSLSTGTQYF,TGTGCCAGCAGCTTAAGCACCGGTACGCAGTATTTT
TRBJ2-7,TRBV29-1,NA,NA,12,CSAGDPSYEQYF,TGCAGCGCCGGGGACCCTTCCTACGAGCAGTACTTC
TRBJ2-1,TRBV15,NA,NA,11,CATSGGVEQFF,TGTGCCACCAGCGGCGGGGTTGAGCAGTTCTTC
TRBJ2-5,TRBV6-6,NA,few,15,CASSTPRGAAETQYF,TGTGCCAGCAGCACTCCCAGGGGGGCGGCGGAGACCCAGTACTTC
TRBJ1-5,TRBV12-3/TRBV12-4,NA,many,14,CASSLLGAGQPQHF,TGTGCCAGCAGTTTACTGGGGGCAGGGCAGCCCCAGCATTTT
TRBJ2-3,TRBV5-1,TRBD2,NA,19,CASSLKFSSGTSSTVTQYF,TGCGCCAGCAGCTTAAAGTTTTCTAGCGGAACTTCTAGCACAGTTACGCAGTATTTT
TRBJ1-1,TRBV28,NA,once,13,CASSPGANTEAFF,TGTGCCAGCAGCCCGGGAGCGAACACTGAAGCTTTCTTT
TRBJ2-2,TRBV6-4,NA,NA,16,CASSSADRPNTGELFF,TGTGCCAGCAGTAGCGCCGACAGACCGAACACCGGGGAGCTGTTTTTT
TRBJ2-3,TRBV6-2/TRBV6-3,NA,many,15,CASSYSVRSTDTQYF,TGTGCCAGCAGTTACTCGGTGCGGTCCACAGATACGCAGTATTTT
TRBJ1-1,TRBV5-1,NA,NA,14,CASSLFRPNTEAFF,TGCGCCAGCAGCTTGTTCAGGCCGAACACTGAAGCTTTCTTT
TRBJ2-3,TRBV24-1,TRBD2,many,15,CATSSGGAGTDTQYF,TGTGCCACCAGTTCGGGGGGAGCAGGAACAGATACGCAGTATTTT
TRBJ1-5,TRBV6-5,NA,many,17,CASSALSTGMSNQPQHF,TGTGCCAGCAGTGCGCTATCTACAGGGATGAGTAATCAGCCCCAGCATTTT
TRBJ2-1,TRBV4-3,TRBD2,many,16,CASSQDPAGAYNEQFF,TGCGCCAGCAGCCAAGATCCAGCGGGAGCCTACAATGAGCAGTTCTTC
TRBJ2-6,TRBV6-1,TRBD1,many,18,CASSEVKDRFSGANVLTF,TGTGCCAGCAGTGAAGTGAAGGACAGGTTCTCTGGGGCCAACGTCCTGACTTTC
TRBJ1-5,TRBV28,NA,many,16,CASSPRGQLHSQPQHF,TGTGCCAGCAGTCCCCGCGGGCAGCTCCATTCCCAGCCCCAGCATTTT
TRBJ2-1,TRBV12-3/TRBV12-4,NA,many,15,CASSESLGYNNEQFF,TGTGCCAGCAGCGAAAGCCTAGGGTATAACAATGAGCAGTTCTTC
TRBJ2-3,TRBV6-5,NA,few,16,CASRPLSVSTADTQYF,TGTGCCAGCAGACCCCTGAGTGTTTCGACGGCAGATACGCAGTATTTT
TRBJ2-3,TRBV7-6,NA,many,14,CASSLAPSTDTQYF,TGTGCCAGCAGCTTAGCGCCTAGCACAGATACGCAGTATTTT
TRBJ2-2,TRBV12-3/TRBV12-4,NA,NA,16,CASTPQGELATGELFF,TGTGCCAGCACCCCCCAGGGGGAACTAGCTACCGGGGAGCTGTTTTTT
TRBJ1-5,TRBV6-6,NA,many,17,CASSPGPVSGGNQPQHF,TGTGCCAGCAGCCCGGGGCCGGTCTCAGGGGGCAATCAGCCCCAGCATTTT
TRBJ1-4,TRBV28,NA,many,12,CASSYSNEKLFF,TGTGCCAGCAGTTACAGTAATGAAAAACTGTTTTTT
TRBJ2-2,TRBV7-9,NA,few,16,CASTTGRTWDTGELFF,TGTGCCAGCACCACTGGGAGGACCTGGGACACCGGGGAGCTGTTTTTT
TRBJ2-3,TRBV20-1,NA,many,12,CSARQGGTTQYF,TGCAGTGCGAGACAGGGAGGCACAACGCAGTATTTT
TRBJ2-1,TRBV6-2/TRBV6-3,TRBD2,few,16,CASSRLGLAVYNEQFF,TGTGCCAGCAGCCGCCTCGGACTAGCGGTTTACAATGAGCAGTTCTTC
TRBJ2-5,TRBV12-3/TRBV12-4,NA,few,13,CASKHPYQETQYF,TGTGCCAGCAAACATCCGTACCAAGAGACCCAGTACTTC
TRBJ1-1,TRBV20-1,NA,many,12,CSAPGGWTEAFF,TGCAGTGCCCCGGGGGGGTGGACTGAAGCTTTCTTT
TRBJ2-1,TRBV11-2,NA,few,14,CASSFSGWDNEQFF,TGTGCCAGCAGCTTTTCCGGGTGGGACAATGAGCAGTTCTTC